This TCR beta chain was recovered during a study of cytomegalovirus exposure and HLA in healthy donors. Regarding the study as a whole: Data from an earlier analysis indicated that most TCR beta V segments were productive either about 87% or about 30% of the time.

The CDR3 loop spans 14 amino acids. V gave up 6 bases and J gave up 7 bases, with 18 bases separating them. The germline CDR1 and CDR2 sequences are MDHEN and SYDVKM. PCR involved 60 Vbeta and 13 Jbeta primers. Produced via immunoSEQ multiplex PCR; TCRdb's table is partial and in-frame only. The sample includes about 180,000 clones, about three quarters seen only once; the top ten take under 2%. Note on this clone: Antigen: not known.

This TCR came from a man between 18 and 35 years old in good health and CMV-seronegative. Sequencing was carried out using PBMCs. The chain joins TRBV28 to TRBJ1-2, with D perhaps matching TRBD1 (5 bases). The CDR3 spells CASSLNLREGGYTF. The CDR3 DNA follows: TGTGCCAGCAGCCTAAACCTCAGGGAGGGTGGCTACACCTTC.